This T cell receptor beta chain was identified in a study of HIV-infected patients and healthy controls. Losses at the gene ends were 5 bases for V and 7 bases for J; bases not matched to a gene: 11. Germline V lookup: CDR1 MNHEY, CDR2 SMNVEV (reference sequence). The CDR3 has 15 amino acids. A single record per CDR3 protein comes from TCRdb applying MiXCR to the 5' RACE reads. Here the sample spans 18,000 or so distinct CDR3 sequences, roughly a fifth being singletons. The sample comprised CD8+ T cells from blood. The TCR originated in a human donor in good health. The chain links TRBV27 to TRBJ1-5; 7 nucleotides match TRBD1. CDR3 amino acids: CASSSITGVGQPQHF. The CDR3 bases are TGTGCCAGCAGTAGCATTACAGGGGTGGGGCAGCCCCAGCATTTT.